These 14 T cell receptor beta chains were sequenced from one sample in a study of OX40 agonist ivuxolimab in advanced cancers. Clones were read by immunoSEQ multiplex PCR, and TCRdb kept only the in-frame ones, dropping some. The table includes almost 50,000 clones, about 88% detected once. The sample was CD4+ or CD8+ T cells sorted from blood, taken in a trial of the OX40 agonist ivuxolimab. The receptors were sampled from an adult with an advanced solid tumor such as melanoma, head and neck, liver or kidney cancer.

This clone was counted only a few times. This chain uses TRBV14 with TRBJ2-4; TRBD2 agrees at 7 bases. The germline CDR1 and CDR2 sequences are SGHDN and FVKESK. CDR3 length: 13 residues. J lost 3 bases, V lost 4 bases, and 0 bases had no gene match. Here the CDR3 reads CASSPGGKNIQYF. CDR3 nucleotides: TGTGCCAGCAGCCCGGGGGGCAAAAACATTCAGTACTTC.

The chain joins TRBV28 to TRBJ1-5, with a tentative D call TRBD1 (5 bases). V gave up 5 bases and J gave up 0 bases, with 14 bases separating them. Germline lookup yields CDR1 MDHEN and CDR2 SYDVKM. The CDR3 is 16 amino acids. CDR3 sequence (DNA): TGTGCCAGCAGTCCACCTCAGGGCCTTAGCAATCAGCCCCAGCATTTT. Its protein product is CASSPPQGLSNQPQHF.

The chain employs TRBV7-6 and TRBJ2-7; TRBD1 or TRBD2 may be the D gene (6 bases each). Germline CDR1 is SGHVS and CDR2 is FNYEAQ. The CDR3 runs 14 residues. Between the trimmed V and J ends, which lost 2 bases and 6 bases, there was a span of 14 bases. The CDR3 region is CASSLRGGQSEQYF. The DNA of the CDR3 is TGTGCCAGCAGCTTAAGAGGGGGGCAGAGCGAGCAGTACTTC. The full variable domain, completed using reference TRBV7-6 and TRBJ2-7, is GAGVSQSPRYKVTKRGQDVALRCDPISGHVSLYWYRQALGQGPEFLTYFNYEAQQDKSGLPNDRFSAERPEGSISTLTIQRTEQRDSAMYRCASSLRGGQSEQYFGPGTRLTVT.

About this clone: Other DNA sequences from this sample encode an identical CDR3 as well. The chain recombines TRBV4-1 with TRBJ2-7; D call uncertain. The germline V and J ends were trimmed by 1 base and 3 bases, with 10 bases remaining between them. Germline CDR1 MGHRA, CDR2 YSYEKL. The CDR3 totals 14 residues. The CDR3 loop is CASSQGPSSYEQYF. For the CDR3, the DNA is TGCGCCAGCAGCCAAGGCCCCTCGAGCTACGAGCAGTACTTC.

V gene TRBV7-9 combines with J gene TRBJ1-4; D call uncertain. Trimming took off 4 bases at V and 8 bases at J, with 14 bases between the two ends. Per germline, CDR1 SEHNR and CDR2 FQNEAQ (reference sequence). The CDR3 totals 14 residues. In DNA form, the CDR3 reads TGTGCCAGCAGCTCCCGAGGCGGGAACGAAAAACTGTTTTTT. Translating gives CASSSRGGNEKLFF.

The chain has TRBV4-1 and TRBJ2-3; no clear D. CDR1 MGHRA and CDR2 YSYEKL come from the germline V gene. This CDR3 contains 11 residues. Trimming stripped 4 bases from V and 3 bases from J, with 2 bases between. The CDR3 region is CASSLTDTQYF. CDR3 nucleotide sequence: TGCGCCAGCAGCCTGACAGATACGCAGTATTTT.

The rearrangement joins TRBV7-3 to TRBJ2-5; TRBD2 aligns across 8 bases. V trimming: 2 bases; J trimming: 5 bases; junction bases outside the gene matches: 10. This CDR3 spans 16 amino acids. Germline CDR1 is SGHTA and CDR2 is FQGTGA. CDR3 bases: TGTGCCAGCAGCTTAGGGAGCGGGAGCGGAGGGGAGACCCAGTACTTC. Encoded protein: CASSLGSGSGGETQYF.

The V call is TRBV5-1, the J call TRBJ2-3; tentative D call: TRBD1 (5 bases). The CDR3 contains 17 residues. Germline CDR1 SGHRS, CDR2 YFSETQ. V lost 3 bases to trimming and J lost 0 bases, with 17 bases between them. The CDR3 nucleotides are TGCGCCAGCAGCTCTAAGACAGCAACCTCTAGCACAGATACGCAGTATTTT. The encoded protein is CASSSKTATSSTDTQYF.

V and J are TRBV18 and TRBJ1-1; D perhaps matches TRBD1 (6 bases). The germline gives CDR1 KGHSH, CDR2 LQKENI. V lost 5 bases and J 0 bases, leaving 7 bases between the germline ends. CDR3 length: 13 amino acids. The CDR3 DNA reads as TGTGCCAGCTCAACAGGGTTGAACACTGAAGCTTTCTTT. Protein: CASSTGLNTEAFF.

This sequence joins TRBV4-2 and TRBJ2-6; 7 positions match TRBD1. CDR1 LGHNA and CDR2 YNFKEQ come from the germline V gene. The V and J ends lost 1 base and 2 bases, in that order; junction bases with no gene match: 2. The CDR3 length is 16 residues. This CDR3 reads CASSQGDSPGANVLTF. The CDR3, as DNA: TGTGCCAGCAGCCAAGGGGACAGTCCTGGGGCCAACGTCCTGACTTTC.

This chain joins TRBV10-2 and TRBJ1-1, with unresolved D. Germline lookup yields CDR1 WSHSY and CDR2 SAAADI. This CDR3 is 11 amino acids long. The V and J ends lost 0 bases and 8 bases respectively, with 4 bases between them. Here the CDR3 reads CASSESQEAFF. The CDR3 region has the DNA TGCGCCAGCAGTGAGTCGCAAGAAGCTTTCTTT.

This clone appeared a single time. The chain recombines TRBV19 with TRBJ2-2; tentatively, D is TRBD1 or TRBD2 (5 bases each). The CDR3 is 17 amino acids. The germline gives CDR1 LNHDA, CDR2 SQIVND (reference sequence). Trimming cost V 3 bases and J 6 bases, with 20 bases left between them. The CDR3 bases are TGTGCCAGTAGTATCTTTTTCGGGGACGAGCACGCCGGGGAGCTGTTTTTT. Encoded protein: CASSIFFGDEHAGELFF.

This clone was found once. This chain connects TRBV5-4 to TRBJ2-2, with 13 bases matching TRBD2. CDR3 length: 18 residues. The V gene end was trimmed by 4 bases and the J gene end by 1 base; junction bases not matched to a gene: 7. The germline V gene encodes CDR1 SGHNT and CDR2 YYREEE (reference sequence). The CDR3 bases are TGTGCCAGCAGCCCAGGACTAGCGGGGGCCAGGAACACCGGGGAGCTGTTTTTT. It specifies CASSPGLAGARNTGELFF.

The chain combines TRBV4-1 with TRBJ1-2, with D possibly TRBD1 on 6 matching bases. Trimming pared 1 base from V and 3 bases from J, leaving 12 bases between. The CDR3 length is 15 residues. Germline V gene sequence: CDR1 MGHRA, CDR2 YSYEKL. In DNA, the CDR3 is TGCGCCAGCAGCCAAGGAAACAGGGATTACTATGGCTACACCTTC. Translation: CASSQGNRDYYGYTF.